One sample yielded the 16 T cell receptor beta chains listed below, sequenced in a study of blood T cell repertoires in COVID-19. Libraries were prepared by immunoSEQ multiplex PCR; TCRdb keeps only in-frame clonotypes and omits some of them. The table includes 300,000 or so clones, more than 85% detected once. Sequencing input: peripheral blood. These TCRs come from a man between 65 and 79 years old with acute or convalescent COVID-19.

The chain combines TRBV7-3 with TRBJ1-2; 9 positions match TRBD1. The CDR3 extends over 15 amino acids. V shed 2 bases and J 2 bases; nucleotides not matched to a gene: 3. Germline V lookup: CDR1 SGHTA, CDR2 FQGTGA. CDR3 DNA: TGTGCCAGCAGCTTAGGACAGGGGCGAAACTATGGCTACACCTTC. Translation gives CASSLGQGRNYGYTF.

The V gene is TRBV27, the J gene TRBJ2-1; D perhaps matches TRBD1 (6 bases). Germline V gene data show CDR1 as MNHEY and CDR2 as SMNVEV (reference sequence). The CDR3 totals 13 residues. Trimming cost V 6 bases and J 4 bases, with 10 bases left between them. CDR3 region: CASSRTAYNEQFF. Written as DNA, the CDR3 is TGTGCCAGCAGCCGGACAGCTTACAATGAGCAGTTCTTC.

This chain's CDR3 is CASSANRGGNQPQHF. CDR3 DNA: TGTGCCAGTAGTGCTAACAGGGGTGGCAATCAGCCCCAGCATTTT. The chain couples TRBV19 to TRBJ1-5; the match to TRBD1 covers 7 bases. The J segment lost 2 bases and the V segment lost 5 bases, leaving 6 bases of the junction unmatched. The CDR3 spans 15 residues. The germline V gene has CDR1 LNHDA and CDR2 SQIVND (reference sequence).

This clone appeared once. The V gene is TRBV25-1, the J gene TRBJ2-1; the D gene is possibly TRBD1 (7 bases). Trimming left V 1 base short and J 0 bases short, with 16 bases between. Germline loops: CDR1 MGHDK, CDR2 SYGVNS. The CDR3 loop spans 18 amino acids. The CDR3 DNA reads TGTGCCAGCAGTGAATTGGGGGCAGGGGGGAGCTCCTACAATGAGCAGTTCTTC. Its translation is CASSELGAGGSSYNEQFF.

The chain has TRBV28 and TRBJ2-3; TRBD1 agrees at 7 bases. With V trimmed by 6 bases and J by 4 bases, 19 bases remained unmatched. The CDR3 has 18 amino acids. Germline V gene sequence: CDR1 MDHEN, CDR2 SYDVKM. The CDR3 here is CASSLPTDRVINPDTQYF. Here the CDR3 DNA reads TGTGCCAGCAGCCTCCCTACTGACAGGGTAATTAACCCAGATACGCAGTATTTT.

CDR3: CASSPPMTSGNEQFF. The DNA for the CDR3 is TGTGCCAGCTCACCACCGATGACTAGCGGAAATGAGCAGTTCTTC. The gene calls are TRBV18 and TRBJ2-1; 9 nucleotides line up with TRBD2. Losses at the gene ends were 0 bases for V and 7 bases for J; bases not matched to a gene: 4. Per the germline V gene, CDR1 is KGHSH and CDR2 is LQKENI. The CDR3 contains 15 residues.

The chain has TRBV7-2 and TRBJ2-2; the D is unclear. The CDR3 is 15 residues long. Trimming removed 1 base at V and 0 bases at J, with 6 bases between. Germline V lookup: CDR1 SGHTA, CDR2 FQGNSA. The chain's CDR3 is CASSLGAANTGELFF. CDR3 sequence (DNA): TGTGCCAGCAGCTTAGGGGCAGCGAACACCGGGGAGCTGTTTTTT.

The J gene is TRBJ2-7, the V gene TRBV10-2; 8 nucleotides align to TRBD1. Losses at the gene ends were 4 bases for V and 4 bases for J; bases not matched to a gene: 6. The CDR3 is 14 amino acids. Germline V lookup: CDR1 WSHSY, CDR2 SAAADI. CDR3 bases: TGCGCCAGCAGTGTTCCAGGGGGCGGGTACGAGCAGTACTTC. As protein: CASSVPGGGYEQYF.

This clone showed up just once. The chain uses TRBV4-1 and TRBJ2-3; 9 nucleotides align to TRBD1. Losses at the gene ends were 3 bases for V and 3 bases for J; bases not matched to a gene: 7. The CDR3 consists of 16 residues. In germline, CDR1 is MGHRA, CDR2 YSYEKL. CDR3 sequence reads: CASSQDPGQGTDTQYF. DNA for the CDR3: TGCGCCAGCAGCCAGGACCCGGGACAGGGTACAGATACGCAGTATTTT.

The V and J genes are TRBV28 and TRBJ2-5, with 8 bases identical to TRBD2. In germline, CDR1 is MDHEN, CDR2 SYDVKM. V lost 4 bases to trimming and J lost 5 bases; unmatched junction nucleotides: 9. This CDR3 has 15 amino acids. CDR3 nucleotide sequence: TGTGCCAGCAGTTCCCCGGCGGGGGGAGTGGAGACCCAGTACTTC. This codes for CASSSPAGGVETQYF.

This chain connects TRBV5-1 to TRBJ2-1, with D perhaps matching TRBD2 (6 bases). This CDR3 contains 17 residues. V lost 2 bases to trimming and J lost 0 bases, with 15 bases between them. Germline V gene sequence: CDR1 SGHRS, CDR2 YFSETQ. The CDR3 DNA sequence: TGCGCCAGCAGCTTCCTCCGGGACTTGGACTCCTACAATGAGCAGTTCTTC. Amino acids: CASSFLRDLDSYNEQFF.

The chain links TRBV20-1 to TRBJ2-3; 10 nucleotides line up with TRBD2. The CDR3 runs to 15 residues. Per germline, CDR1 DFQATT and CDR2 SNEGSKA (reference sequence). V lost 3 bases, J lost 1 base, and 4 bases stayed unmatched. The CDR3 loop is CSASRLAGGTDTQYF. CDR3 bases: TGCAGTGCTAGTAGGCTAGCGGGAGGCACAGATACGCAGTATTTT.

This clone was seen a handful of times. CDR3 in DNA: TGTGCCAGCAGCGTAAGCGGGAGACGGACAGATACGCAGTATTTT. Protein sequence: CASSVSGRRTDTQYF. The chain couples TRBV9 to TRBJ2-3; 8 nucleotides align to TRBD2. Trimming took 1 base from V and 3 from J; bases not matched to a gene: 4. The CDR3 runs 15 residues. The germline V gene encodes CDR1 SGDLS and CDR2 YYNGEE. Supplemented by reference TRBV9 and TRBJ2-3, the full variable domain reads DSGVTQTPKHLITATGQRVTLRCSPRSGDLSVYWYQQSLDQGLQFLIQYYNGEERAKGNILERFSAQQFPDLHSELNLSSLELGDSALYFCASSVSGRRTDTQYFGPGTRLTVL.

In this sample, this clone turned up a few times. The chain uses TRBV18 and TRBJ1-4, with no clear D. Trimming removed 6 bases at V and 0 bases at J, with 11 bases between. Germline V gives CDR1 KGHSH, CDR2 LQKENI. There are 15 residues in the CDR3. CDR3 sequence: CASSAGIATNEKLFF. Here the CDR3 DNA reads TGTGCCAGCTCGGCCGGGATTGCAACTAATGAAAAACTGTTTTTT.

The rearrangement joins TRBV29-1 to TRBJ2-5, with D unresolved. This CDR3 spans 12 amino acids. Trimming shortened V by 4 bases and J by 1 base, and 7 bases separated the two germline ends. Looked up from germline, CDR1 is SQVTM and CDR2 is ANQGSEA. CDR3 region: CSVVAVQETQYF. The CDR3 coding sequence is TGCAGCGTTGTGGCAGTCCAAGAGACCCAGTACTTC. Variable domain in full (rest from reference TRBV29-1 and TRBJ2-5): SAVISQKPSRDICQRGTSLTIQCQVDSQVTMMFWYRQQPGQSLTLIATANQGSEATYESGFVIDKFPISRPNLTFSTLTVSNMSPEDSSIYLCSVVAVQETQYFGPGTRLLVL.

This clone was observed a few times. DNA for the CDR3: TGTGCCACCGGGACAGGGGCCTACGAGCAGTACTTC. Amino acid sequence: CATGTGAYEQYF. J is TRBJ2-7 and V is TRBV27; 10 bases map to TRBD1. There are 12 residues in the CDR3. The V segment lost 10 bases and the J segment 2 bases; nucleotides outside the gene matches: 2. Germline lookup yields CDR1 MNHEY and CDR2 SMNVEV (reference sequence).